These T cell receptor beta chains were read from a single sample in a study of blood T cell repertoires in COVID-19. Data came from immunoSEQ multiplex PCR; TCRdb stores just in-frame clones and leaves some out. The table records approximately 200,000 clones, approximately 86% of them present only once. The sequenced sample was PBMCs or T cells enriched from blood (not recorded which). The receptor set was obtained from a woman in her 30s who had been exposed to COVID-19. The CDR3 runs from the conserved cysteine through the conserved F or W. A D gene is named only where the DNA matches it firmly. Expanded clones are given a class, and other clones once, few, many or no size at all.

CDR3 DNA: TGCGCCAGCAGCCCACCGCCGGGACAGGGAGGCGAGCAGTACTTC; CDR3 protein: CASSPPPGQGGEQYF; clone size: NA; V gene: TRBV5-1; D gene: TRBD1; J gene: TRBJ2-7
CDR3 DNA: TGCGCCAGCAGGCCCTGGGGAGCGGGGGAGCTCACCGGGGAGCTGTTTTTT; CDR3 protein: CASRPWGAGELTGELFF; clone size: NA; V gene: TRBV5-1; D gene: TRBD2; J gene: TRBJ2-2
CDR3 DNA: TGTGCCACCAGTGATTTTATAGGACAGGGGGCGAGTCGAGAGACCCAGTACTTC; CDR3 protein: CATSDFIGQGASRETQYF; clone size: NA; V gene: TRBV24-1; D gene: TRBD1; J gene: TRBJ2-5
CDR3 DNA: TGTGCCAGCAGCTACGGACAGATTAGCTCTGGAAACACCATATATTTT; CDR3 protein: CASSYGQISSGNTIYF; clone size: NA; V gene: TRBV5-5; D gene: NA; J gene: TRBJ1-3
CDR3 DNA: TGTGCCAGCTCTTCTGCTCGAGACACTGAAGCTTTCTTT; CDR3 protein: CASSSARDTEAFF; clone size: NA; V gene: TRBV9; D gene: NA; J gene: TRBJ1-1
CDR3 DNA: TGCAGCGTTCGGGACCGCCAAGGGGGCGGCTACACCTTC; CDR3 protein: CSVRDRQGGGYTF; clone size: few; V gene: TRBV29-1; D gene: TRBD1; J gene: TRBJ1-2
CDR3 DNA: TGTGCCAGCAGCTTTCTGGGGGCAGACTATGGCTACACCTTC; CDR3 protein: CASSFLGADYGYTF; clone size: NA; V gene: TRBV5-4; D gene: NA; J gene: TRBJ1-2
CDR3 DNA: TGTGCCAGCAGCTTCAGGGACAGGGGAAATTCACCCCTCCACTTT; CDR3 protein: CASSFRDRGNSPLHF; clone size: NA; V gene: TRBV6-5; D gene: TRBD1; J gene: TRBJ1-6
CDR3 DNA: TGTGCCAGCAGCCAAGTCCAGGGGGCCCCGCATGAAGCCAAAAACATTCAGTACTTC; CDR3 protein: CASSQVQGAPHEAKNIQYF; clone size: NA; V gene: TRBV3-1/TRBV3-2; D gene: TRBD1; J gene: TRBJ2-4
CDR3 DNA: TGTGCCAGCACCCCCGTGGCAGGACAGGGAACCTATGGCTACACCTTC; CDR3 protein: CASTPVAGQGTYGYTF; clone size: NA; V gene: TRBV18; D gene: TRBD1; J gene: TRBJ1-2
CDR3 DNA: TGTGCCAGCAGCTGGGGGCCGAACGAGCAGTACTTC; CDR3 protein: CASSWGPNEQYF; clone size: few; V gene: TRBV5-6; D gene: NA; J gene: TRBJ2-7
CDR3 DNA: TGCGCCAGCAGCTTGGCTCTCGGGGGGGCAGATACGCAGTATTTT; CDR3 protein: CASSLALGGADTQYF; clone size: NA; V gene: TRBV5-1; D gene: TRBD2; J gene: TRBJ2-3